The 8 T cell receptor beta chains in this list originate from one sample, sequenced in a study of CD8+ T cells in alopecia areata. Investigators isolated RNA and reverse transcribed it into cDNA to act as the sequencing template. Sequenced by immunoSEQ multiplex PCR; TCRdb stores in-frame clones only, minus some. The data contain under 250,000 clones, approximately 61% of them singletons. The specimen was CD4+ T cells sorted from blood, collected at week 0. The source of these receptors is a human donor with alopecia areata.

The chain employs TRBV30 and TRBJ1-6, with TRBD1 identical over 7 bases. The CDR3 has 16 residues. CDR1 and CDR2 (germline): GTSNPN, SVGIG (reference sequence). The J segment lost 5 bases and the V segment lost 2 bases, leaving 9 bases of the junction unmatched. The CDR3: CAWSPRDSRHNSPLHF. The CDR3 DNA sequence: TGTGCCTGGAGTCCTCGGGACAGCCGACATAATTCACCCCTCCACTTT.

The genes are TRBV9 and TRBJ2-7, with 8 nucleotides matching TRBD1. The CDR3 runs 14 residues. Germline V gene lookup returns CDR1 SGDLS and CDR2 YYNGEE. Trimming at V came to 4 bases and at J to 2 bases, leaving 5 bases not matched to a gene. The CDR3 DNA reads TGTGCCAGCAGCCGCAGGACAGGGACCTACGAGCAGTACTTC. Protein: CASSRRTGTYEQYF.

The chain has TRBV25-1 and TRBJ2-5; D is ambiguous. Germline V lookup: CDR1 MGHDK, CDR2 SYGVNS. The V end was cut by 8 bases, the J end by 1 base, with 11 bases between. The CDR3 sequence is 13 residues long. The CDR3 reads CASFHPFQETQYF. The CDR3 coding sequence is TGTGCCAGCTTCCATCCTTTCCAAGAGACCCAGTACTTC.

The J gene is TRBJ1-2, the V gene TRBV6-1; D is perhaps TRBD1 (6 bases). CDR3 length: 13 residues. V was cut by 10 bases and J by 4 bases, with 16 bases left in between. Looked up from germline, CDR1 is MNHNS and CDR2 is SASEGT. CDR3 coding DNA: TGTGCCACCTCCCTTGACAGGTCCTATGGCTACACCTTC. Its translation: CATSLDRSYGYTF.

The rearrangement links TRBV11-2 to TRBJ2-3, with D perhaps given as TRBD1 or TRBD2 (5 bases each). Per the germline V gene, CDR1 is SGHAT and CDR2 is FQNNGV. The CDR3 spans 13 residues. Trimming cost V 1 base and J 4 bases, with 6 bases left between them. CDR3 sequence (DNA): TGTGCCAGCAGCTTAGCGGGGCCAGATACGCAGTATTTT. Translated: CASSLAGPDTQYF.

The chain couples TRBV6-6 to TRBJ1-1; 9 bases fit TRBD1. The trim removed 4 bases at V and 4 bases at J, leaving 10 bases unmatched. Per germline, CDR1 MNHNY and CDR2 SVGAGI (reference sequence). The CDR3 consists of 16 residues. This CDR3 is CASSSGTGLRTTEAFF. As DNA, the CDR3 is TGTGCCAGCAGTTCCGGGACAGGGCTGAGGACCACTGAAGCTTTCTTT.

The genes are TRBV14 and TRBJ1-1, with TRBD1 matching 7 bases. V shed 3 bases, J shed 1 base, and the junction held 8 bases outside the gene matches. The germline CDR1 and CDR2 sequences are SGHDN and FVKESK. CDR3 size: 16 residues. The CDR3 DNA sequence: TGTGCCAGCAGCCATTTCCGGACAGGACCGAACACTGAAGCTTTCTTT. It translates to CASSHFRTGPNTEAFF.

For the CDR3, the DNA is TGTGCCTGGAGTGTATCTCGACAGGGGGGAGTAGGCTACACCTTC. The encoded protein is CAWSVSRQGGVGYTF. V gene TRBV30 combines with J gene TRBJ1-2, with 9 bases aligning to TRBD1. CDR3 length equals 15 residues. The germline CDR1 and CDR2 sequences are GTSNPN and SVGIG (reference sequence). The V segment lost 0 bases and the J segment 8 bases; nucleotides outside the gene matches: 10.